This TCR beta chain is from a study of cytomegalovirus exposure and HLA in healthy donors. The CDR3 totals 15 residues. V lost 0 bases and J 2 bases, leaving 9 bases between the germline ends. Looked up from germline, CDR1 is SGHNT and CDR2 is YYREEE (reference sequence). The data were produced by immunoSEQ multiplex PCR, yet TCRdb's version contains in-frame clones alone and is incomplete. The table lists some 100,000 clones, approximately 91% of them singletons. Sequenced sample: PBMCs. The J gene is TRBJ1-3, the V gene TRBV5-4, with D unclear. This TCR was sampled from a man younger than 30 in good health and CMV-seropositive. Here the CDR3 reads CASSLGRGTGNTIYF. CDR3 sequence (DNA): TGTGCCAGCAGCTTGGGCCGAGGGACTGGAAACACCATATATTTT.